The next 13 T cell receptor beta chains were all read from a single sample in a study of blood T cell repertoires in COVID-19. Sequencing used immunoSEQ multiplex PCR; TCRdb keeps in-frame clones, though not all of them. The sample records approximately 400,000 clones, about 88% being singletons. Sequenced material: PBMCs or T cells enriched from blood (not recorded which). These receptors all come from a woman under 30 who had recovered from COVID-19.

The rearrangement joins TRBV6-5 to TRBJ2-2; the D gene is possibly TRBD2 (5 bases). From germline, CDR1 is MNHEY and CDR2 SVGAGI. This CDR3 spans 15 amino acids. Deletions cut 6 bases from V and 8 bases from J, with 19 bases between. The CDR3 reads CASSPRGYKTGELFF. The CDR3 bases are TGTGCCAGCAGCCCCAGAGGGTACAAAACTGGGGAGCTGTTTTTT.

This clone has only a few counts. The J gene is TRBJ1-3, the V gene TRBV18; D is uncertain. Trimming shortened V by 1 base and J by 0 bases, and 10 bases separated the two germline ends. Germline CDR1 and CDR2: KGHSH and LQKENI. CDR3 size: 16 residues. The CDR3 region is CASSPQVASSGNTIYF. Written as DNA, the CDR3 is TGTGCCAGCTCACCACAGGTAGCGAGCTCTGGAAACACCATATATTTT.

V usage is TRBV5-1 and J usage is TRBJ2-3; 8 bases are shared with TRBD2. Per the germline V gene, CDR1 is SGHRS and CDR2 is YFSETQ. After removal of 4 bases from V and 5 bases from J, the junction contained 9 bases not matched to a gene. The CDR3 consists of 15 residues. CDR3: CASSETSGPGDTQYF. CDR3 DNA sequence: TGCGCCAGCAGCGAAACTAGCGGCCCCGGAGATACGCAGTATTTT.

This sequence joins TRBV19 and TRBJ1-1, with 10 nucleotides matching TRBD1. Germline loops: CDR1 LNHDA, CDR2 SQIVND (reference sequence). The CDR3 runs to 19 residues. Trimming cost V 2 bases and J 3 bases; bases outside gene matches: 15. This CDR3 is CASSIFFDRDRGIDTEAFF. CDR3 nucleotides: TGTGCCAGTAGTATATTTTTCGACCGGGACAGGGGTATCGACACTGAAGCTTTCTTT.

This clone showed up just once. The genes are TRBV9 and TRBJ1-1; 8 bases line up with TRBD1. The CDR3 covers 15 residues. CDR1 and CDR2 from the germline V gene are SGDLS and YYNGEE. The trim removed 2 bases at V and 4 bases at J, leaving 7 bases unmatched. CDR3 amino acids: CASSVSQGALTEAFF. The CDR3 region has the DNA TGTGCCAGCAGCGTCTCGCAGGGGGCGCTCACTGAAGCTTTCTTT.

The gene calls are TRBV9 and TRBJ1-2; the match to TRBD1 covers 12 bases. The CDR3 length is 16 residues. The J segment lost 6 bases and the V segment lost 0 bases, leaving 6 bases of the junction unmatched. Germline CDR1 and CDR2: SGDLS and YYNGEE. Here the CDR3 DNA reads TGTGCCAGCAGCGTAGTAGCCGGGACAGGGGGCAATGGCTACACCTTC. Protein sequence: CASSVVAGTGGNGYTF. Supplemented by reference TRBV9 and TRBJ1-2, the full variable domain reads DSGVTQTPKHLITATGQRVTLRCSPRSGDLSVYWYQQSLDQGLQFLIQYYNGEERAKGNILERFSAQQFPDLHSELNLSSLELGDSALYFCASSVVAGTGGNGYTFGSGTRLTVV.

The CDR3 DNA sequence: TGTGCCAGCTCACCACCAGGTAGCGGGGGACCGAACACCGGGGAGCTGTTTTTT. Its translation: CASSPPGSGGPNTGELFF. The chain links TRBV18 to TRBJ2-2; 9 bases line up with TRBD2. V lost 0 bases and J lost 0; bases outside the gene matches: 5. CDR1 KGHSH and CDR2 LQKENI come from the germline V gene. This CDR3 comprises 18 residues.

The CDR3 nucleotides read TGTGCCACCAGTGACTTCTCTAGCGGGGGAGCCTACGAGCAGTACTTC. This codes for CATSDFSSGGAYEQYF. V and J are TRBV24-1 and TRBJ2-7; 10 bases match TRBD2. The CDR3 is 16 amino acids. V trimming: 4 bases; J trimming: 2 bases; junction bases outside the gene matches: 7. Germline lookup yields CDR1 KGHDR and CDR2 SFDVKD.

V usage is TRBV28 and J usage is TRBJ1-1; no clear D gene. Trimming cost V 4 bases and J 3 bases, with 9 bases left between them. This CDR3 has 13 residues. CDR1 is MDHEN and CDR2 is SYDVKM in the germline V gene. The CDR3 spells CASSSGRYTEAFF. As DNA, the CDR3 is TGTGCCAGCAGTTCCGGGAGGTACACTGAAGCTTTCTTT.

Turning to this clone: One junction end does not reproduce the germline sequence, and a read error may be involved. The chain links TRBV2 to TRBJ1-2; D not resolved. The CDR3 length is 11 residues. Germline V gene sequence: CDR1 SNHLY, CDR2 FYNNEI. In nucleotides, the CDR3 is TGTGCCAGCAGTGAAGAGGCGGGTCTCACTTTC. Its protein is CASSEEAGLTF.

In nucleotides, the CDR3 is TGCGCCAGCAGCCGACTAGACAGGGGGCAGCCTCAGCCCCAGCATTTT. Amino acids: CASSRLDRGQPQPQHF. The V call is TRBV4-1, the J call TRBJ1-5, with TRBD1 identical over 10 bases. With V trimmed by 4 bases and J by 6 bases, 9 bases remained unmatched. CDR1 is MGHRA, CDR2 YSYEKL, per germline. The CDR3 runs 16 residues.

In DNA form, the CDR3 reads TGTGCCAGCAGTCCCGGGATAGCCGCCTACGAGCAGTACTTC. Its protein product is CASSPGIAAYEQYF. J is TRBJ2-7 and V is TRBV5-4, with a tentative D call TRBD2 (5 bases). This CDR3 is 14 amino acids long. Germline V gene sequence: CDR1 SGHNT, CDR2 YYREEE (reference sequence). Trimming removed 5 bases from V and 2 bases from J, with 14 bases in between.

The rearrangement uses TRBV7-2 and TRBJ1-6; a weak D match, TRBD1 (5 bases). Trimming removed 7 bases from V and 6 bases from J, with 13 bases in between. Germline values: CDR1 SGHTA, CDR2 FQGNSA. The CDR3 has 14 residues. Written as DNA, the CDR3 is TGTGCCAGCACCCAAGACAGTACTAATTCACCCCTCCACTTT. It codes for CASTQDSTNSPLHF.